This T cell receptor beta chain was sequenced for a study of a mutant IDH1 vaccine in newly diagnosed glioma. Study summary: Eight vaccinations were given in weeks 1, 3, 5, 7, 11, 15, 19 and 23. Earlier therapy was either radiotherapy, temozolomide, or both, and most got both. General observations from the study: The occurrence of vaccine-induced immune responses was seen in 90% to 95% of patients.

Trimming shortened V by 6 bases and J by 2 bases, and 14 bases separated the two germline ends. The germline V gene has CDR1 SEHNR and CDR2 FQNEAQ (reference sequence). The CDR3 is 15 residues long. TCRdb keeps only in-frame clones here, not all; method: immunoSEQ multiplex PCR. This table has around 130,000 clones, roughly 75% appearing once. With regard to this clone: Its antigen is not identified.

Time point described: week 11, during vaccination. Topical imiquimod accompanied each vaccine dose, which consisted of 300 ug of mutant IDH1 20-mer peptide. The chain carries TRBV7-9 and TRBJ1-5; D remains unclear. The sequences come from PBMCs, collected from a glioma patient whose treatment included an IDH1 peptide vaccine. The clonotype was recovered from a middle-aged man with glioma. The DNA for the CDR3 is TGTGCCAGCAGTCGCCACACGGATGGCAATCAGCCCCAGCATTTT. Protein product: CASSRHTDGNQPQHF.